Sequencing of this T cell receptor (beta chain) was carried out in a study of cytomegalovirus exposure and HLA in healthy donors. General study results and limits: Fewer than 200 TCR beta chains were listed as cytomegalovirus-associated. Whilst most TCR sequences proved rare, a subset of public TCRs occurred across many donors.

This clone was seen only once. What it binds is unknown. This PCR relied on a set of 60 Vbeta primers and 13 Jbeta primers. Authors' analysis steps: An analysis that came later counted some 80 million unique TCR beta chains, approximately 10 million shared. Only in-frame clones appear in the TCRdb table, and some are missing; sequencing was by immunoSEQ multiplex PCR. V and J calls and clone size are those listed in that table; D and trimming were worked out from the DNA. This table holds about 110,000 clones, 55% to 75% found once. Trimming stripped 4 bases from V and 1 base from J, with 14 bases between. Germline loops: CDR1 SGHRS, CDR2 YFSETQ. The CDR3 loop spans 16 amino acids.

This TCR derives from a woman in her 70s in good health and CMV-seropositive. The chain employs TRBV5-1 and TRBJ2-2, with a weak D call TRBD1 (6 bases). The sequenced sample was PBMCs. In nucleotides, the CDR3 is TGCGCCAGCAGCCTACAGACAGGACTGAACACCGGGGAGCTGTTTTTT. This codes for CASSLQTGLNTGELFF.